This T cell receptor (beta chain) was identified in a study of T cell repertoires in cytomegalovirus infection. For the study at large: From public TCR beta signatures came an indication of both CMV infection and matching HLA type. General study results and limits: Public TCR beta family frequency separated CMV-and-HLA carriers, including in an independent cohort.

TCRdb re-analysed the reads in MiXCR, keeping a single row per CDR3 protein. The data hold around 500,000 distinct CDR3 sequences, with about 44% observed a single time. Concerning this clonotype: Its specificity is not known.

The germline V and J ends were trimmed by 3 bases and 3 bases, with 12 bases remaining between them. CDR1 and CDR2 (germline): DFQATT, SNEGSKA (reference sequence). This CDR3 spans 13 amino acids. The TCR was taken from a human donor in good health (CMV status not recorded). Some clones in this sample may be carry-over from other donors' samples. The chain has TRBV20-1 and TRBJ2-7, with TRBD2 as a possible D gene (5 bases). Sequences were derived from cultured PBMCs, sampled from culture after CMV antigen stimulation. CDR3 in DNA: TGCAGTGCTAGGGGAGACCGGAACTACGAGCAGTACTTC. This encodes CSARGDRNYEQYF.